This T cell receptor (beta chain) was obtained from a study of metastatic and nonmetastatic thyroid tumors. TCRdb recomputed clones from the PCR reads via MiXCR. The sample includes 70,000 or so clones, approximately 15% of them seen just once. The V gene's germline CDR1 is DFQATT and CDR2 SNEGSKA (reference sequence). The CDR3 is 15 amino acids. This clone was seen only once. The target antigen is unknown. The junction shows a germline mismatch at one end, possibly a read error. This same CDR3 is encoded by further DNA sequences in the sample. None of the patients had undergone any treatment ahead of thyroid surgery. The study, taken as a whole, reports: For both blood and tumor, malignant thyroid tumors reportedly showed significantly higher TCR beta diversity than benign nodules did.

The V call is TRBV20-1, the J call TRBJ2-1; the D gene is possibly TRBD1 (5 bases). This receptor was taken from a male donor with papillary thyroid cancer or a benign thyroid nodule (not recorded which). Some clones in this sample may be carry-over from other donors' samples. The sequenced material came from blood. The CDR3 loop reads CSAKVSGMDYNEQLF. CDR3 bases: TGCAGTGCTAAAGTGTCAGGGATGGATTACAATGAGCAGCTCTTC.